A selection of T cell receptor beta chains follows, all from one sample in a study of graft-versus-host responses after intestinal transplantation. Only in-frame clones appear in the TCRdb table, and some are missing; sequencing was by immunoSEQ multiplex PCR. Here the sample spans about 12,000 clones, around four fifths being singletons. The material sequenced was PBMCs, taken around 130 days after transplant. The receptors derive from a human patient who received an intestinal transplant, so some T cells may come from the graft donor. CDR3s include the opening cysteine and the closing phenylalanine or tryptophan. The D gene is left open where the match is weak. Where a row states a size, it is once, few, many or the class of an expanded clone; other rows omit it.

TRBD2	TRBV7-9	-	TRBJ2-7	TGTGCCAGCAGCTCATTCCTTGGGGGGACTAGTGGATACGAGCAGTACTTC	CASSSFLGGTSGYEQYF
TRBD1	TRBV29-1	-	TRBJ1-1	TGCAGCGCCTCGTGGGGGACAGGGGACACTGAAGCTTTCTTT	CSASWGTGDTEAFF
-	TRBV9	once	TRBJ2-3	TGTGCCAGCAGCGTAGAGGATACGCAGTATTTT	CASSVEDTQYF
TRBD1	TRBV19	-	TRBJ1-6	TGTGCCAGTGGGGACAGGGGCAATTCACCCCTCCACTTT	CASGDRGNSPLHF
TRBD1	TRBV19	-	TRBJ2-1	TGTGCCAGTAGTGCGACAGGGGTCAATGAGCAGTTCTTC	CASSATGVNEQFF
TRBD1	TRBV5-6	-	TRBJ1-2	TGTGCCAGCAGCTTGGGTTATAGGGGACAGTACACCTTC	CASSLGYRGQYTF
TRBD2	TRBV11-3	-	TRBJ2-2	TGTGCCAGCAGTTCTAGGGAGGGCGGGGAGCTGTTTTTT	CASSSREGGELFF
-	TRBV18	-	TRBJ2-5	TGTGCCAGCTCAAAGGACCAGCAAGAGACCCAGTACTTC	CASSKDQQETQYF
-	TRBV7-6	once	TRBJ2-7	TGTGCCAGCAGCTTAGCATTAGGGGGGGCCTACGAGCAGTACTTC	CASSLALGGAYEQYF
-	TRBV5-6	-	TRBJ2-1	TGTGCCAGCAGCTTGGGGAGCAATGAGCAGTTCTTC	CASSLGSNEQFF
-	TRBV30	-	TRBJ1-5	TGTGCCTGGAGTGTCGCGGGGGGTAGCAATCAGCCCCAGCATTTT	CAWSVAGGSNQPQHF
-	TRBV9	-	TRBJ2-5	TGTGCCAGCAGCAGATCCCCTTCCTTAGAAGAGACCCAGTACTTC	CASSRSPSLEETQYF
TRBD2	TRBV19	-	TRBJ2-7	TGTGCCAGTAGTTCTAGCGGGGGCTACGAGCAGTACTTC	CASSSSGGYEQYF
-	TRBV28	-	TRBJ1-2	TGTGCCAGCAGCCCTTTTTCGGCCGGGGACGGGGTAGACTATGGCTACACCTTC	CASSPFSAGDGVDYGYTF
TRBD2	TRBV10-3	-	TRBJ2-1	TGTGCCACTGGAACGGGACTAGCCTTGGGTGAGCAGTTCTTC	CATGTGLALGEQFF
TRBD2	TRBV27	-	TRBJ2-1	TGTGCCAGCAGTCCGAAGACTAGCGGGGGCCAGTTCTTC	CASSPKTSGGQFF
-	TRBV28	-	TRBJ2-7	TGTGCCAGCAGGTGGGACACCTACGAGCAGTACTTC	CASRWDTYEQYF
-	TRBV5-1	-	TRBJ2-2	TGCGCCAGCGGCACCGAAAGTGGGAGCCTCACCGGGGAGCTGTTTTTT	CASGTESGSLTGELFF
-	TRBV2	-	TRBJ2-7	TGTGCCAGCAGTGAAGCCGGCAGGAGAATACTCGAGCAGTACTTC	CASSEAGRRILEQYF
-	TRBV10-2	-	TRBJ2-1	TGCGCCAGCAGTGAGCGGGAGAACAATGAGCAGTTCTTC	CASSERENNEQFF
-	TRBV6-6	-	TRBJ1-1	TGTGCCAGCAGTTACGGCAGACTGAACACTGAAGCTTTCTTT	CASSYGRLNTEAFF
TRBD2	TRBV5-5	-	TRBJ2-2	TGTGCCAGCAGCTTGGATACTAGCGGGAGATACTTCGGGGAGCTGTTTTTT	CASSLDTSGRYFGELFF
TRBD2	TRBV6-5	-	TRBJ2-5	TGTGCCAGCAGTCCGTCTGGGGGGGGACAAGAGACCCAGTACTTC	CASSPSGGGQETQYF